There are many counts of the clone carrying this T cell receptor beta chain. Its antigen is still unknown. The record originates from a study of T-cell memory formation after mild COVID-19. One entry per CDR3 protein results from TCRdb running MiXCR on the 5' RACE reads. The data hold 280,000 or so distinct CDR3 sequences, with approximately 8% observed a single time. The junction had 6 bases not matched to a gene; V was cut back by 4 bases and J by 3 bases. This CDR3 has 17 amino acids. Germline loops: CDR1 SGHRS, CDR2 YFSETQ. Findings and limits, study-wide: Memory sampled before infection contained some responding clones, suggesting cross-reactive memory joined. Still unconfirmed is whether the second-wave clones peaking on day 37 recognized SARS-CoV-2. Day 15 to 85 contractors were CD4/CD8 balanced; later expanders leaned CD4+. CD4+ clones that contracted lay mainly in CM and EM; CD8+ ones lay in EMRA.

This TCR was sampled from a man younger than 35 who had mild COVID-19 (a few samples of this study predate the infection). Cell type and time point are not known. Source material: PBMCs or a T cell subset sorted from them (not recorded which). This rearrangement joins TRBV5-1 to TRBJ2-3; 15 nucleotides line up with TRBD2. CDR3 sequence: CASSRTSGGAMTDTQYF. CDR3 nucleotide sequence: TGCGCCAGCAGCAGGACTAGCGGGGGGGCCATGACAGATACGCAGTATTTT.